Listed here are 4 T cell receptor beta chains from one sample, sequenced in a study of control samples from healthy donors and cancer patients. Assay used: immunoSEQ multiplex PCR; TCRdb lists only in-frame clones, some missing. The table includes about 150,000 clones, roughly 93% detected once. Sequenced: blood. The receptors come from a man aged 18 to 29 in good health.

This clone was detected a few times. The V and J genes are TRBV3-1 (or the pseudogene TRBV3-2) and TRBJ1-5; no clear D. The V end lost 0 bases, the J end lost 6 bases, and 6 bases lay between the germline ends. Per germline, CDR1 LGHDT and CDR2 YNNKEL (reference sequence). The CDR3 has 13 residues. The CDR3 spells CASSQDLSQPQHF. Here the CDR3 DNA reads TGTGCCAGCAGCCAAGATTTGAGTCAGCCCCAGCATTTT.

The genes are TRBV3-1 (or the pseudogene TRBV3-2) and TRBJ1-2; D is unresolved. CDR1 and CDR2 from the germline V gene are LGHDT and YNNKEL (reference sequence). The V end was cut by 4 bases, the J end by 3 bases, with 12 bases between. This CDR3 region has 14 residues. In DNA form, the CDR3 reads TGTGCCAGCAGCCCCGGAGTGGGGTACTATGGCTACACCTTC. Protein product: CASSPGVGYYGYTF.

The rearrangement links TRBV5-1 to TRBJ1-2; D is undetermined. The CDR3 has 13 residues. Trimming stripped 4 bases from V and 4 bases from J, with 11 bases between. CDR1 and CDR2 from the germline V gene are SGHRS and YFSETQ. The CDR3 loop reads CASSPTGLYGYTF. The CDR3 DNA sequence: TGCGCCAGCAGCCCCACCGGGCTCTATGGCTACACCTTC.

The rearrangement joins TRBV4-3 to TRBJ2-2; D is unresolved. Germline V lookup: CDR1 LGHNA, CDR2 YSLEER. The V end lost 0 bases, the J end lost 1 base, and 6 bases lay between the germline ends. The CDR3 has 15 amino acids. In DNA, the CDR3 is TGCGCCAGCAGCCAAGAGTGGGAGAACACCGGGGAGCTGTTTTTT. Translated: CASSQEWENTGELFF.